The rows below give T cell receptor beta chains drawn from one sample of a study of blood T cell repertoires in COVID-19. The method was immunoSEQ multiplex PCR; TCRdb's version includes in-frame clones alone and lacks a portion of them. The data show about 210,000 clones, about 90% seen once. The sample taken for sequencing was peripheral blood. These receptors were obtained from a woman in her 70s with acute or convalescent COVID-19. Both conserved end residues are part of each CDR3. D genes are given only for firm matches. Not all rows give a size; the values are once, few, many and, for expanded clones, a class.

j_call: TRBJ2-5
v_call: TRBV19
clone_size: -
d_call: -
cdr3_nt: TGTGCCAGTAGTAAAACAGGGTTTGGGGACCAAGAGACCCAGTACTTC
cdr3_aa: CASSKTGFGDQETQYF

j_call: TRBJ2-2
v_call: TRBV11-2
clone_size: -
d_call: -
cdr3_nt: TGTGCCAGCAGCTTAGTACCGTCGGTAACCGGGGAGCTGTTTTTT
cdr3_aa: CASSLVPSVTGELFF

j_call: TRBJ1-5
v_call: TRBV19
clone_size: -
d_call: TRBD1
cdr3_nt: TGTGCCAGTAGTTTCCCAGGGGGTTCAGGGCAGCCCCAGCATTTT
cdr3_aa: CASSFPGGSGQPQHF

j_call: TRBJ2-4
v_call: TRBV5-1
clone_size: -
d_call: TRBD2
cdr3_nt: TGCGCCAGCAGCCCCGGGACTAGCGGGGGGGGGCACCTTCAGTACTTC
cdr3_aa: CASSPGTSGGGHLQYF

j_call: TRBJ1-2
v_call: TRBV6-5
clone_size: -
d_call: -
cdr3_nt: TGTGCCAGCAGACAGCGGGGGGGGAACTATGGCTACACCTTC
cdr3_aa: CASRQRGGNYGYTF

j_call: TRBJ2-1
v_call: TRBV24-1
clone_size: -
d_call: TRBD2
cdr3_nt: TGTGCCACCAGTGATATGGCGGGAGTGGGCTCCTACAATGAGCAGTTCTTC
cdr3_aa: CATSDMAGVGSYNEQFF

j_call: TRBJ2-7
v_call: TRBV7-2
clone_size: few
d_call: TRBD2
cdr3_nt: TGTGCCAGCAGCTTAGCCGGGACTAGCGGGCTCTACGAGCAGTACTTC
cdr3_aa: CASSLAGTSGLYEQYF

j_call: TRBJ2-3
v_call: TRBV12-3/TRBV12-4
clone_size: -
d_call: TRBD1
cdr3_nt: TGTGCCAGCAGCCAGGGACAGAATACGCAGTATTTT
cdr3_aa: CASSQGQNTQYF

j_call: TRBJ2-2
v_call: TRBV2
clone_size: once
d_call: TRBD2
cdr3_nt: TGTGCCAGCAGTGAGGGCGGGAGGAACACCGGGGAGCTGTTTTTT
cdr3_aa: CASSEGGRNTGELFF

j_call: TRBJ2-1
v_call: TRBV7-2
clone_size: -
d_call: TRBD2
cdr3_nt: TGTGCCAGCAGCTTAGCGCTGGGCGGGAGTACAAATGAGCAGTTCTTC
cdr3_aa: CASSLALGGSTNEQFF

j_call: TRBJ2-7
v_call: TRBV5-1
clone_size: -
d_call: -
cdr3_nt: TGCGCCAGCAGCTTGGCTACCACGGGGACAAGCGAGCAGTACTTC
cdr3_aa: CASSLATTGTSEQYF

j_call: TRBJ2-1
v_call: TRBV3-1/TRBV3-2
clone_size: -
d_call: -
cdr3_nt: TGTGCCAGCAGCCAGCGACAGAACTACAATGAGCAGTTCTTC
cdr3_aa: CASSQRQNYNEQFF

j_call: TRBJ2-7
v_call: TRBV4-3
clone_size: -
d_call: TRBD2
cdr3_nt: TGCGCCAGCAGCTCCCTCAATGGCGGGAGCTCCTACGAGCAGTACTTC
cdr3_aa: CASSSLNGGSSYEQYF

j_call: TRBJ1-5
v_call: TRBV7-9
clone_size: -
d_call: -
cdr3_nt: TGTGCCAGCAAACGCGGGGGGCTTTATAGCAATCAGCCCCAGCATTTT
cdr3_aa: CASKRGGLYSNQPQHF